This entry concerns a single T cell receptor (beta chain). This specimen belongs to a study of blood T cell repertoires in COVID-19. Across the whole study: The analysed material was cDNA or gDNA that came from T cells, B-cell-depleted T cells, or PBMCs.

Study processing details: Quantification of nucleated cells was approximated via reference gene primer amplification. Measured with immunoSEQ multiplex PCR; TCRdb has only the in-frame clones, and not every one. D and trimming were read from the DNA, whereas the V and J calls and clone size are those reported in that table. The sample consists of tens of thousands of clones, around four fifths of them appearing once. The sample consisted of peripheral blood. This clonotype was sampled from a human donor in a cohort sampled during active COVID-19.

As DNA, the CDR3 is TGTGCCAGCAGCAACCTAGACAGGGGTTCTGAAAAACTGTTTTTT. Amino acids: CASSNLDRGSEKLFF. V gene TRBV9 combines with J gene TRBJ1-4; 8 bases align to TRBD1. Looked up from germline, CDR1 is SGDLS and CDR2 is YYNGEE. The CDR3 extends over 15 amino acids. V trimming: 4 bases; J trimming: 7 bases; junction bases outside the gene matches: 9.